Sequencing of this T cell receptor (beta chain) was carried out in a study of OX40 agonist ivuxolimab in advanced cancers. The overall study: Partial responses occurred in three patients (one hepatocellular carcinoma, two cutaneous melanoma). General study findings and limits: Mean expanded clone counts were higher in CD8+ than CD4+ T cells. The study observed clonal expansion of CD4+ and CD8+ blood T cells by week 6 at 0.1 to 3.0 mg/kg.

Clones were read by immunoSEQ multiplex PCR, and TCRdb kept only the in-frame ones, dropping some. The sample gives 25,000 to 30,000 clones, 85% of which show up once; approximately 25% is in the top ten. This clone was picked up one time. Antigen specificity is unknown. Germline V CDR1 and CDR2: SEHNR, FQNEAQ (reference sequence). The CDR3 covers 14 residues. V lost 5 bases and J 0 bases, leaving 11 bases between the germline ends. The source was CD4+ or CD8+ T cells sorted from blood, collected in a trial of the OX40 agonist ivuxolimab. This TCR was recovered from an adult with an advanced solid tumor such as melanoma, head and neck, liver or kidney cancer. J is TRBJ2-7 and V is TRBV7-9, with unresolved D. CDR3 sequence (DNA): TGTGCCAGCAGCGTGACTGTGTCCTCCTACGAGCAGTACTTC. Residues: CASSVTVSSYEQYF.